A selection of T cell receptor beta chains follows, all from one sample in a study of regulatory T cells in long-lasting Graves disease. One entry per CDR3 protein, called by TCRdb with MiXCR from the multiplex PCR reads. The table shows about 240,000 distinct CDR3 sequences, with 20% to 25% occurring only once. This sample comprised peripheral blood mononuclear cells (PBMCs), obtained at new diagnosis, from a patient treated with antithyroid drugs. The source is a female donor with Graves disease. Both conserved end residues are part of each CDR3. Each record gives: CDR3 protein, CDR3 DNA, J gene, D gene, clone size, V gene. A D gene is named only where the DNA matches it firmly. Clone size appears in some rows only: once, few, many, or a class for an expanded clone.

CTNSFGHPQPQHF	TGTACCAACAGTTTCGGCCATCCGCAGCCCCAGCATTTT	TRBJ1-5	.	.	TRBV28
CASSQDLGEGGTDTQYF	TGTGCCAGCAGCCAAGATCTCGGGGAGGGCGGCACAGATACGCAGTATTTT	TRBJ2-3	TRBD2	many	TRBV14
CASSNQDGYEQYF	TGTGCCAGCAGTAACCAGGACGGGTACGAGCAGTACTTC	TRBJ2-7	.	many	TRBV6-1
CASSRGIRGELFF	TGTGCCAGCAGCCGAGGTATCCGAGGGGAGCTGTTTTTT	TRBJ2-2	.	many	TRBV7-2
CATSDSDRGGNQPQHF	TGTGCCACCAGTGATTCGGACAGGGGAGGCAATCAGCCCCAGCATTTT	TRBJ1-5	TRBD1	many	TRBV24-1
CASSEWGNSGNTIYF	TGTGCCAGCAGTGAATGGGGCAACTCTGGAAACACCATATATTTT	TRBJ1-3	.	few	TRBV2
CASRSPTSGGASSYNEQFF	TGTGCCAGCAGATCCCCCACTAGCGGGGGGGCCAGCTCCTACAATGAGCAGTTCTTC	TRBJ2-1	TRBD2	.	TRBV2
CASSYGGGETQYF	TGTGCCAGCAGTTATGGGGGTGGGGAGACCCAGTACTTC	TRBJ2-5	.	many	TRBV12-3/TRBV12-4
CASSPDNQPQHF	TGTGCCAGCTCACCAGACAATCAGCCCCAGCATTTT	TRBJ1-5	.	many	TRBV18
CASSEDRGTDTQYF	TGTGCCAGCAGCGAAGACAGGGGCACAGATACGCAGTATTTT	TRBJ2-3	TRBD1	many	TRBV11-1
CATSDPIHDSFYGYTF	TGTGCCACCAGTGATCCAATCCACGACAGTTTCTATGGCTACACCTTC	TRBJ1-2	.	many	TRBV24-1
CASRHTGQGFHEQYF	TGTGCCAGCAGGCACACGGGACAGGGGTTCCACGAGCAGTACTTC	TRBJ2-7	TRBD1	.	TRBV28
CASSLDRVETQYF	TGTGCCAGCAGCTTAGACAGGGTCGAGACCCAGTACTTC	TRBJ2-5	.	many	TRBV7-2
CASSYDVNYGYTF	TGTGCCAGCAGTTACGACGTGAACTATGGCTACACCTTC	TRBJ1-2	.	few	TRBV6-5
CASSYRDTRGYTF	TGTGCCAGCAGCTACCGGGACACCCGCGGCTACACCTTC	TRBJ1-2	.	many	TRBV11-2
CASSLTGGDTEAFF	TGTGCCAGCAGTTTAACGGGGGGTGACACTGAAGCTTTCTTT	TRBJ1-1	.	many	TRBV7-3
CASSLGPSDTQYF	TGTGCCAGCAGCTTAGGGCCCTCAGATACGCAGTATTTT	TRBJ2-3	.	many	TRBV7-3
CASSQVSRGTEAFF	TGTGCCAGCAGCCAAGTATCCAGGGGCACTGAAGCTTTCTTT	TRBJ1-1	.	many	TRBV3-1